The TCR beta chain described here comes from a study of cytomegalovirus exposure and HLA in healthy donors. Germline V CDR1 and CDR2: SGHAT, FQNNGV. The V segment lost 6 bases and the J segment 1 base; nucleotides outside the gene matches: 6. CDR3 length: 14 residues. The PCR contained 60 Vbeta and 13 Jbeta primers. The repertoire was sequenced with immunoSEQ multiplex PCR; TCRdb's copy has only in-frame clones and lacks some. The sample yields 100,000 to 150,000 clones, about 78% seen once. What was sequenced was PBMCs. The chain has TRBV11-2 and TRBJ2-7, with 7 bases aligning to TRBD1. This receptor was obtained from a man aged 30 to 45 in good health and CMV-seronegative. For the CDR3, the DNA is TGTGCCAGCAGTTCGAGACAGGGTTCCTACGAGCAGTACTTC. This sequence encodes CASSSRQGSYEQYF.